This T cell receptor (beta chain) was sequenced in a study of shared clonotypes between healthy human individuals. Background on the study: Per donor, three plates held CD4 naive cells, three held CD4 memory, two held CD8 naive and one held CD8 memory. Study results and limitations: An expected dependence of interdonor clonotype sharing on sequencing depth was noted. Compared with clonotypes that all four donors shared, non-shared clonotypes had lower generation probabilities.

Worth noting for this clone: What it recognizes is unknown.

CD45RO-negative CD8 cells positively selected for CCR7 made up the naive population, which excluded terminally differentiated effector memory CD45RA+ cells. Germline lookup yields CDR1 SGHAT and CDR2 FQNNGV. The V segment lost 5 bases and the J segment 2 bases; nucleotides outside the gene matches: 4. This CDR3 comprises 15 residues. TCRdb's table, derived via immunoSEQ multiplex PCR, lists solely in-frame clones and lacks some. The data contain millions of clones, around 96% of them singletons. This receptor was taken from a man aged 18 to 29 in good health. The sequenced sample consisted of naive CD8+ T cells sorted from blood. The chain uses TRBV11-2 and TRBJ2-7; 12 bases agree with TRBD2. As DNA, the CDR3 is TGTGCCAGCAGCCGGACTAGCGGGGCAGCCTACGAGCAGTACTTC. This gives the protein CASSRTSGAAYEQYF.